The T cell receptor (beta chain) described here comes from a study of blood T cell repertoires in COVID-19. Sequencing used immunoSEQ multiplex PCR; TCRdb keeps in-frame clones, though not all of them. The table has about 44,000 clones, roughly 85% seen once. The V gene's germline CDR1 is MDHEN and CDR2 SYDVKM. V lost 3 bases to trimming and J lost 6 bases, with 11 bases between them. This CDR3 region has 13 residues. This chain uses TRBV28 with TRBJ1-2; D is undetermined. The source of this sequence is a woman aged 70 to 79 with acute or convalescent COVID-19. The source material was peripheral blood. CDR3 sequence (DNA): TGTGCCAGCAGTTTCCCAGGCAGAGATGGCTACACCTTC. Its protein product is CASSFPGRDGYTF.